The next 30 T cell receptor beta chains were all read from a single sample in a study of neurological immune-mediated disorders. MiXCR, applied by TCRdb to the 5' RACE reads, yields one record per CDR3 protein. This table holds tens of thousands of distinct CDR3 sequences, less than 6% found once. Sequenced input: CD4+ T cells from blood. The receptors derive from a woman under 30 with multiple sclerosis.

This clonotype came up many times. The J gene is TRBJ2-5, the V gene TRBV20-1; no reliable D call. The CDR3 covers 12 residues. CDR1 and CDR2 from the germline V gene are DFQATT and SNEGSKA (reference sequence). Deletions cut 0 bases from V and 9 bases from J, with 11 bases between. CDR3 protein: CSARDLLGPQYF. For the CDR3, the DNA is TGCAGTGCTAGAGACCTATTAGGCCCCCAGTACTTC.

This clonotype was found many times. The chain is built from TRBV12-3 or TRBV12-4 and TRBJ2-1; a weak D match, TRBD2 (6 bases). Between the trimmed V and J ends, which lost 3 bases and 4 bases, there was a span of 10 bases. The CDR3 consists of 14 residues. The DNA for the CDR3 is TGTGCCAGCAGTTTGTTAGCGGAGTACAATGAGCAGTTCTTC. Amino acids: CASSLLAEYNEQFF.

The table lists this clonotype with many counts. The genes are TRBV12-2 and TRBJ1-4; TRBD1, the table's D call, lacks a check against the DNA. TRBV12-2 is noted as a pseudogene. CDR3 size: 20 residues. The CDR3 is CASRSAQGTGAPGKNEKLFF. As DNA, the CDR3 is TGTGCAAGTCGCTCTGCCCAAGGGACAGGGGCCCCAGGGAAAAATGAAAAACTGTTTTTT.

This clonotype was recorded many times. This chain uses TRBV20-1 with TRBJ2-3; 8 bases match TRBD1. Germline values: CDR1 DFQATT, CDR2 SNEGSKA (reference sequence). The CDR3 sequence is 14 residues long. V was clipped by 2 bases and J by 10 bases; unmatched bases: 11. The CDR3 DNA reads TGCAGTGCTAGAACGGACAGGGTTTCACTAGCGCAGTATTTT. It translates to CSARTDRVSLAQYF.

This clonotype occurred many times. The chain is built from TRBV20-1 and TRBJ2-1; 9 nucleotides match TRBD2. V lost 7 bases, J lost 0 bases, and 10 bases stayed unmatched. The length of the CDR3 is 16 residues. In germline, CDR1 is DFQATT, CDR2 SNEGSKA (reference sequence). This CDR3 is CSVPAGGDSSYNEQFF. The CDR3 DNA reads TGCAGTGTCCCGGCGGGAGGGGATAGCTCCTACAATGAGCAGTTCTTC.

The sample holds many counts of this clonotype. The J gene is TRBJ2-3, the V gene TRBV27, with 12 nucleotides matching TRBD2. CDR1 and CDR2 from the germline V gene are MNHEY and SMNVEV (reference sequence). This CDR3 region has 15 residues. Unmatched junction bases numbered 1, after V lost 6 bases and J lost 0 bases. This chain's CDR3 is CASSGLAGSTDTQYF. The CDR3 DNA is TGTGCCAGCAGCGGACTAGCGGGAAGCACAGATACGCAGTATTTT.

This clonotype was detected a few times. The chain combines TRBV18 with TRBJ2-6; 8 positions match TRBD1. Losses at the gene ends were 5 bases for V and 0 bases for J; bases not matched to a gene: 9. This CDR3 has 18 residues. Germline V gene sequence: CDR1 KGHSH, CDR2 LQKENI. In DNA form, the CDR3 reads TGTGCCAGCTCAAGCAATCTCGACAGGGGCTCTGGGGCCAACGTCCTGACTTTC. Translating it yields CASSSNLDRGSGANVLTF.

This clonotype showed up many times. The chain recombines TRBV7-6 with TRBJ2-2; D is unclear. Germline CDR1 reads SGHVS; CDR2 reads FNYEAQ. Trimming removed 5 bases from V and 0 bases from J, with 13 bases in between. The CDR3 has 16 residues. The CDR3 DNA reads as TGTGCCAGCAGCCCCCGTGGCCCCACGAACACCGGGGAGCTGTTTTTT. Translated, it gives CASSPRGPTNTGELFF.

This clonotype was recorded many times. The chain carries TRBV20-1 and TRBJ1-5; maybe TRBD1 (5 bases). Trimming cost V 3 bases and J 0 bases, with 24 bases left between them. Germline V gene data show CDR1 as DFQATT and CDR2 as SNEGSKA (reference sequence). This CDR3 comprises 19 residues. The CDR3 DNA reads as TGCAGTGCTAGCGATAAGGGGCCTAGGGGAGGGTATAGCAATCAGCCCCAGCATTTT. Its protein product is CSASDKGPRGGYSNQPQHF.

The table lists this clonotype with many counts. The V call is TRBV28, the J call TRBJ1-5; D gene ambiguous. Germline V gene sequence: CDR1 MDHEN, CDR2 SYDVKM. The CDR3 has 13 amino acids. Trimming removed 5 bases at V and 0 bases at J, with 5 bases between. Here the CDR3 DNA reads TGTGCCAGCAGTGGTTATAGCAATCAGCCCCAGCATTTT. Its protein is CASSGYSNQPQHF. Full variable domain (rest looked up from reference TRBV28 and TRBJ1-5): DVKVTQSSRYLVKRTGEKVFLECVQDMDHENMFWYRQDPGLGLRLIYFSYDVKMKEKGDIPEGYSVSREKKERFSLILESASTNQTSMYLCASSGYSNQPQHFGDGTRLSIL.

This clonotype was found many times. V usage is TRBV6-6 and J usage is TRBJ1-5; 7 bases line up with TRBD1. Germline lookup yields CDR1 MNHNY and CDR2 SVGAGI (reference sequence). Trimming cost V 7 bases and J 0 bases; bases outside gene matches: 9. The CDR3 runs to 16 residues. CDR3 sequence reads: CASTKNRGYSNQPQHF. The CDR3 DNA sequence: TGTGCCAGCACCAAAAACAGGGGTTATAGCAATCAGCCCCAGCATTTT.

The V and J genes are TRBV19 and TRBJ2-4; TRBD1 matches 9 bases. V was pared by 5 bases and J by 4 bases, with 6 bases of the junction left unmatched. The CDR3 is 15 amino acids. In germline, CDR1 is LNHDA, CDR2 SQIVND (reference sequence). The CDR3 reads CASSAPTGGKNIQYF. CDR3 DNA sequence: TGTGCCAGTAGTGCCCCGACAGGGGGGAAAAACATTCAGTACTTC. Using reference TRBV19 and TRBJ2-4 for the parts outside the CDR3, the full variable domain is DGGITQSPKYLFRKEGQNVTLSCEQNLNHDAMYWYRQDPGQGLRLIYYSQIVNDFQKGDIAEGYSVSREKKESFPLTVTSAQKNPTAFYLCASSAPTGGKNIQYFGAGTRLSVL.

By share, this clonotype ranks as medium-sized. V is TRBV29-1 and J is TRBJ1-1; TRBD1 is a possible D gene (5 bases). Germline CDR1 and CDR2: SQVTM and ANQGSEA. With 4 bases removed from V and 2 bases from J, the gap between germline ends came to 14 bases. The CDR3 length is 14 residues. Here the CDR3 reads CSVAPGTVNTEAFF. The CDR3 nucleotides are TGCAGCGTTGCCCCCGGGACGGTCAACACTGAAGCTTTCTTT.

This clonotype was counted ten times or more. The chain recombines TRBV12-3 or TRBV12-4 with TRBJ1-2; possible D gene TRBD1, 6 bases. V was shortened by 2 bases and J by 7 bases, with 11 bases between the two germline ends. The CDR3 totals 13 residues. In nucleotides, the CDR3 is TGTGCCAGCAGTTTATCTTCGGGGGCTGGCTACACCTTC. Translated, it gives CASSLSSGAGYTF.

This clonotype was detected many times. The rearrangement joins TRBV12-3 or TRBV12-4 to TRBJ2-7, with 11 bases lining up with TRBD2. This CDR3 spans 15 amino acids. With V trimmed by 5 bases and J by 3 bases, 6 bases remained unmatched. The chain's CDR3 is CASSRTSGPYYEQYF. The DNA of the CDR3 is TGTGCCAGCAGTCGGACTAGCGGGCCGTACTACGAGCAGTACTTC.

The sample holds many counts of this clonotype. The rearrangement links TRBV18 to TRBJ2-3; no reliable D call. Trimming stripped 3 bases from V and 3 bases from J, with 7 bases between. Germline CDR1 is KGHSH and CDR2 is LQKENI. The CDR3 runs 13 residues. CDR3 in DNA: TGTGCCAGCTCACCGGACCAGACAGATACGCAGTATTTT. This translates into CASSPDQTDTQYF.

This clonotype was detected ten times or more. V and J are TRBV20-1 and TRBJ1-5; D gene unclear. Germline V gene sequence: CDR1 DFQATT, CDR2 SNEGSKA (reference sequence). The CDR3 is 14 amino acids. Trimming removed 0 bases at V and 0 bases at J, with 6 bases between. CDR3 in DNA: TGCAGTGCTAGAGACAGTAATAGCAATCAGCCCCAGCATTTT. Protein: CSARDSNSNQPQHF.

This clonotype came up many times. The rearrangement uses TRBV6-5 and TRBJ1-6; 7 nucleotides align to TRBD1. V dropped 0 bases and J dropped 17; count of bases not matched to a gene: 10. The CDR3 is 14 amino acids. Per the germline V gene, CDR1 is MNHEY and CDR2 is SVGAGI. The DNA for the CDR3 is TGTGCCAGCAGTTACTCGAGATCTCAGGGGGAGTTCCACTTT. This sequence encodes CASSYSRSQGEFHF.

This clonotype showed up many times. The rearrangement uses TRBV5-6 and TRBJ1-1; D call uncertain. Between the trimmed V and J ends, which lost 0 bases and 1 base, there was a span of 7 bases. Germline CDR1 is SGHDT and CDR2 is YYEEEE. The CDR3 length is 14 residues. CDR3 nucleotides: TGTGCCAGCAGCTTGGTTCGGGGGAACACTGAAGCTTTCTTT. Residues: CASSLVRGNTEAFF.

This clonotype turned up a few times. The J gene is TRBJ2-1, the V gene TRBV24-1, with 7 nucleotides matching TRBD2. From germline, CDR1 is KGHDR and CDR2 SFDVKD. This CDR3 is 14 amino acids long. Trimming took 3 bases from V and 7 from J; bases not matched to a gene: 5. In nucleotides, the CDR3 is TGTGCCACCAGTGATCCGGACGGGGGGAATGAGCAGTTCTTC. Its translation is CATSDPDGGNEQFF.

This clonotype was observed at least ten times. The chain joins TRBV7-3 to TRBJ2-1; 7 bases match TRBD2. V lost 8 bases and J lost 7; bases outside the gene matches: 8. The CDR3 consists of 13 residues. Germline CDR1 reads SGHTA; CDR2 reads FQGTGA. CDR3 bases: TGTGCCAGCCGGGCTGGCGGGGGAAATGAGCAGTTCTTC. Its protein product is CASRAGGGNEQFF.

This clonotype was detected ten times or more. Here the CDR3 reads CASSLDGGNFQETQYF. The CDR3 region has the DNA TGCGCCAGCAGCTTGGACGGGGGGAATTTCCAAGAGACCCAGTACTTC. The chain carries TRBV5-1 and TRBJ2-5, with 7 nucleotides matching TRBD2. This CDR3 spans 16 amino acids. Germline loops: CDR1 SGHRS, CDR2 YFSETQ. The V gene end was trimmed by 0 bases and the J gene end by 1 base; junction bases not matched to a gene: 6. The full variable domain, completed using reference TRBV5-1 and TRBJ2-5, is KAGVTQTPRYLIKTRGQQVTLSCSPISGHRSVSWYQQTPGQGLQFLFEYFSETQRNKGNFPGRFSGRQFSNSRSEMNVSTLELGDSALYLCASSLDGGNFQETQYFGPGTRLLVL.

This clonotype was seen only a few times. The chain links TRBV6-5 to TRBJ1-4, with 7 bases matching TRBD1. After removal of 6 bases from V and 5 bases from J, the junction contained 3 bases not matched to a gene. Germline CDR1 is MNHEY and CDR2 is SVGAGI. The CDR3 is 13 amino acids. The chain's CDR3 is CASRPGGNEKLFF. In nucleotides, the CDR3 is TGTGCCAGCAGGCCAGGGGGAAATGAAAAACTGTTTTTT.

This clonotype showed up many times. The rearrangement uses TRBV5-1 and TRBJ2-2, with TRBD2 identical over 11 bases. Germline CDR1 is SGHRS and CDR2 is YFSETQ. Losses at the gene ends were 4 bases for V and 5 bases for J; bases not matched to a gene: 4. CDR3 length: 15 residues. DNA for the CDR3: TGCGCCAGCAGCATAAGACTAGCGGGGACCGGGGAGCTGTTTTTT. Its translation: CASSIRLAGTGELFF.

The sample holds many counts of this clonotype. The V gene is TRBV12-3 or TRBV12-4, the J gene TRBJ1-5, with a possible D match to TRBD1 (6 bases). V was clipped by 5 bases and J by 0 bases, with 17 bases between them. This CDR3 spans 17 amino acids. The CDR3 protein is CASSVQPRTDSNQPQHF. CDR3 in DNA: TGTGCCAGCAGTGTCCAACCTAGGACAGATAGCAATCAGCCCCAGCATTTT.

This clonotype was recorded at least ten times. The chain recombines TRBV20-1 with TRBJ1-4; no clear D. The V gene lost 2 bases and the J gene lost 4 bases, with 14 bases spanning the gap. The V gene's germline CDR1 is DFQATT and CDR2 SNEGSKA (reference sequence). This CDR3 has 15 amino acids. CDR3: CSARPQQSGNEKLFF. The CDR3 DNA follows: TGCAGTGCTAGACCTCAGCAATCCGGTAATGAAAAACTGTTTTTT.

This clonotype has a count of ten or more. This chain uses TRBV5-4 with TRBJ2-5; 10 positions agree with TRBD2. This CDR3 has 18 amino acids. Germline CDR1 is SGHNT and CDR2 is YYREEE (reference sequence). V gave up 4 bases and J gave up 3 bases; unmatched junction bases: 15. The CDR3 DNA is TGTGCCAGCAGCCCCAGCGGGAGGGGCCGTACGGAGAAAGAGACCCAGTACTTC. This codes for CASSPSGRGRTEKETQYF.

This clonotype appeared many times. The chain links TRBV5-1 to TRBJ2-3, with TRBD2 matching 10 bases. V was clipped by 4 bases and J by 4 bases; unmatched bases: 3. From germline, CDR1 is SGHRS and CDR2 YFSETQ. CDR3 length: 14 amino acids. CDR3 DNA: TGCGCCAGCAGCCTGGGGACTAGCGCAGATACGCAGTATTTT. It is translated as CASSLGTSADTQYF.

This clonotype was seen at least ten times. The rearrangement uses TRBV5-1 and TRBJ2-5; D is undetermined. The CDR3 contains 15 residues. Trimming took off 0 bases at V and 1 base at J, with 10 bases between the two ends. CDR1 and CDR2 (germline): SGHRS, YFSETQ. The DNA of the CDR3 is TGCGCCAGCAGCTTGGCCTGGCTGCCCCAAGAGACCCAGTACTTC. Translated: CASSLAWLPQETQYF. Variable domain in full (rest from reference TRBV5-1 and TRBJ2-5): KAGVTQTPRYLIKTRGQQVTLSCSPISGHRSVSWYQQTPGQGLQFLFEYFSETQRNKGNFPGRFSGRQFSNSRSEMNVSTLELGDSALYLCASSLAWLPQETQYFGPGTRLLVL.

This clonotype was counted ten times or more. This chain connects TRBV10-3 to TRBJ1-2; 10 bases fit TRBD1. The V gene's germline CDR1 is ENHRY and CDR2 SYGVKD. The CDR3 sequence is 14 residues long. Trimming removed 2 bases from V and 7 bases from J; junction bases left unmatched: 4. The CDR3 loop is CAISEGDRGSGYTF. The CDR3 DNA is TGTGCCATCAGTGAGGGGGACAGGGGCTCTGGCTACACCTTC.